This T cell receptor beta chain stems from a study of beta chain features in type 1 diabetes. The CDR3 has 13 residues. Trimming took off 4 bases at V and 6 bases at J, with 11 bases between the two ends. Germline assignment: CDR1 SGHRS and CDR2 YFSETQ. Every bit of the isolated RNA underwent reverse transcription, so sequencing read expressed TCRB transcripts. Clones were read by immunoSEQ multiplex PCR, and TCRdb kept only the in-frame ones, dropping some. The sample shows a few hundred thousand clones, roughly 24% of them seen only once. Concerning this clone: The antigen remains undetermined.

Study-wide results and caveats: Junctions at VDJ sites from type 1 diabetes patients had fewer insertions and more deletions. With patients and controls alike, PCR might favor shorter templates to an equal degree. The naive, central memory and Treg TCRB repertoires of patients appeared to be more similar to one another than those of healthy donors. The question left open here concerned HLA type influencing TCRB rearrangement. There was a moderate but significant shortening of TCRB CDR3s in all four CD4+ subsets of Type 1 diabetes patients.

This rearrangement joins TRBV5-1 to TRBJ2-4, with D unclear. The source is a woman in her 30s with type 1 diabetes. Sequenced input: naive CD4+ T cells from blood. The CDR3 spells CASSVAELNIQYF. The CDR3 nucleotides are TGCGCCAGCAGCGTCGCGGAACTAAACATTCAGTACTTC.